Sequencing of this T cell receptor beta chain was carried out in a study of blood T cell repertoires in COVID-19. In the study overall: Both acute and convalescent COVID-19 samples were obtained from the United States, Italy and Spain.

V lost 2 bases and J lost 7; bases outside the gene matches: 7. From germline, CDR1 is GTSNPN and CDR2 SVGIG (reference sequence). The CDR3 loop spans 13 amino acids. The authors' processing: It was from reference gene primer amplification that nucleated cell counts were estimated. Sequencing was performed with immunoSEQ multiplex PCR; in TCRdb, only in-frame clones are kept and a portion is missing. The DNA gave D and trimming, while V, J and clone size come from that table. This table has about 410,000 clones, 75% to 90% appearing once. The sample comprised peripheral blood. This receptor was identified in a woman in her 40s with COVID-19, enrolled during active disease. The rearrangement uses TRBV30 and TRBJ1-2; 7 bases line up with TRBD1. CDR3 in amino acids: CAWSTAGGSGYTF. The CDR3 nucleotides are TGTGCCTGGAGTACCGCAGGGGGATCTGGCTACACCTTC.